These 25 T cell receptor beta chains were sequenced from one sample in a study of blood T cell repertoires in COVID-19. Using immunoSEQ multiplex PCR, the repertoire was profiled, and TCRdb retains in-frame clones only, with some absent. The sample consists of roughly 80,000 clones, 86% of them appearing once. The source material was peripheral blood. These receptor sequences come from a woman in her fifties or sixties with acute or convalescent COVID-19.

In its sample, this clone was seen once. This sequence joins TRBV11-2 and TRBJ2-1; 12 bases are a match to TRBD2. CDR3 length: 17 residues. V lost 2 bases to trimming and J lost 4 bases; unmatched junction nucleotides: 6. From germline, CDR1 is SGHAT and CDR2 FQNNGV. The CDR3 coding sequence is TGTGCCAGCAGCTTATACTGGACTAGCGGGGTTTACAATGAGCAGTTCTTC. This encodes CASSLYWTSGVYNEQFF.

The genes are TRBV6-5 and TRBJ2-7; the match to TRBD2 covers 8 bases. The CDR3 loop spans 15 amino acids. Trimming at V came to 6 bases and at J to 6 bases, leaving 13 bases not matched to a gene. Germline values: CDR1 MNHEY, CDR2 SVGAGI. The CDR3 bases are TGTGCCAGCAGGAAGACCAGCGGGAGCGGGGCCGAGCAGTACTTC. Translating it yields CASRKTSGSGAEQYF.

CDR3 bases: TGTGCCAGCAGCTTAAATAGCGGGGGTCAGGGGGAGACCCAGTACTTC. Its protein is CASSLNSGGQGETQYF. This chain uses TRBV7-2 with TRBJ2-5; TRBD2 matches 9 bases. This CDR3 is 16 amino acids long. V dropped 2 bases and J dropped 5; count of bases not matched to a gene: 9. The V gene's germline CDR1 is SGHTA and CDR2 FQGNSA.

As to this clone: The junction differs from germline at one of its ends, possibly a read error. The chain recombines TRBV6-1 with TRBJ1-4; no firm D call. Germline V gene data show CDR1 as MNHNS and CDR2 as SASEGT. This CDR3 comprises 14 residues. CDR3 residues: CASREGGLGEKLFF. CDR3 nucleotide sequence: TGTGCCAGCAGGGAAGGCGGACTAGGCGAAAAACTGTTTTTT.

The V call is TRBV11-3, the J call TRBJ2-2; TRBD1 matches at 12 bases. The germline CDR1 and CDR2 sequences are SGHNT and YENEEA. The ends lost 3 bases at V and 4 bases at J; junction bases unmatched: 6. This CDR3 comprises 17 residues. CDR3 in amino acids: CASSFMGTGGSTGELFF. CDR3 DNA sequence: TGTGCCAGCAGCTTCATGGGGACAGGGGGCTCCACCGGGGAGCTGTTTTTT. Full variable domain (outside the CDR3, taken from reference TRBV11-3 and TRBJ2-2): EAGVVQSPRYKIIEKKQPVAFWCNPISGHNTLYWYLQNLGQGPELLIRYENEEAVDDSQLPKDRFSAERLKGVDSTLKIQPAELGDSAVYLCASSFMGTGGSTGELFFGEGSRLTVL.

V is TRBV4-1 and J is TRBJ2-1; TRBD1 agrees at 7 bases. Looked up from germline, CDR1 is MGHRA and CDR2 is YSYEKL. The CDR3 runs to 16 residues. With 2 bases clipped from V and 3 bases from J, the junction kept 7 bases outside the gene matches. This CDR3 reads CASSQPDRAYYNEQFF. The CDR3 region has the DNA TGCGCCAGCAGCCAACCTGACAGGGCGTACTACAATGAGCAGTTCTTC.

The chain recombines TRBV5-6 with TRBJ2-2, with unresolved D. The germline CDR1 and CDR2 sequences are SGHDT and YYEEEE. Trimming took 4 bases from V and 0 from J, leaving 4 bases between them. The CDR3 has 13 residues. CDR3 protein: CASSPANTGELFF. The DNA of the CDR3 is TGTGCCAGCAGCCCAGCGAACACCGGGGAGCTGTTTTTT.

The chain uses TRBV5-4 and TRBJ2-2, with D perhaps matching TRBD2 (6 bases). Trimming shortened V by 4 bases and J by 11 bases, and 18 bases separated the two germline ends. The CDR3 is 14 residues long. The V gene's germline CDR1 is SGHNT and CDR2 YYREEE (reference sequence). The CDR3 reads CASSPTALARELFF. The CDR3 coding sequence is TGTGCCAGCAGCCCGACCGCACTAGCACGTGAGCTGTTTTTT.

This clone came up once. CDR3 nucleotide sequence: TGTGCCAGCAGTGGGCAGGGGGCTGAAGCTTTCTTT. This translates into CASSGQGAEAFF. This chain joins TRBV2 and TRBJ1-1, with 7 bases matching TRBD1. Germline values: CDR1 SNHLY, CDR2 FYNNEI. CDR3 length: 12 residues. With 4 bases clipped from V and 6 bases from J, the junction kept 2 bases outside the gene matches.

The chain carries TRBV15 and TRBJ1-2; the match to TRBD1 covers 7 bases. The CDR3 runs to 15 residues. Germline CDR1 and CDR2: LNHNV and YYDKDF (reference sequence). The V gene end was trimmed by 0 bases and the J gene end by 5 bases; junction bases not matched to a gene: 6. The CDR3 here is CATSRDMGQQYGYTF. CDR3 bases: TGTGCCACCAGCAGAGACATGGGACAGCAGTATGGCTACACCTTC.

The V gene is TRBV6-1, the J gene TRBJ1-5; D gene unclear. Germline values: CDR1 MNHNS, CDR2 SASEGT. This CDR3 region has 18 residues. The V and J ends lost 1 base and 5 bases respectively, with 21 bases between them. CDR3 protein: CASSEVGYDTSVHQPQHF. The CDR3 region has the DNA TGTGCCAGCAGTGAAGTAGGCTACGACACGTCGGTTCATCAGCCCCAGCATTTT.

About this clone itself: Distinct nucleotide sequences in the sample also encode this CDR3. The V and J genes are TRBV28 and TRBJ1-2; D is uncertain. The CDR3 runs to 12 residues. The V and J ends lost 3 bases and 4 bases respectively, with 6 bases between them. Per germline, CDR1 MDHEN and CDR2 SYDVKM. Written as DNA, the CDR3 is TGTGCCAGCAGTTTTTCCGGCTATGGCTACACCTTC. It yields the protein CASSFSGYGYTF.

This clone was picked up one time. CDR3 nucleotides: TGTGCCAGTAGTAGCGGGAGGGCCATGAACACCGGGGAGCTGTTTTTT. Amino acids: CASSSGRAMNTGELFF. The V and J genes are TRBV19 and TRBJ2-2; 9 bases agree with TRBD2. Trimming cost V 4 bases and J 1 base; bases outside gene matches: 4. The V gene's germline CDR1 is LNHDA and CDR2 SQIVND (reference sequence). The CDR3 is made up of 16 amino acids.

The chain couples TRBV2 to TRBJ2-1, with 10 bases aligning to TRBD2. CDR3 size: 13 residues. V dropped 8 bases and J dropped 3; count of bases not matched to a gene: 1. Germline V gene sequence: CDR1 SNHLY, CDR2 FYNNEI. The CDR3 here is CASLAGVYNEQFF. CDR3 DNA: TGTGCCAGCCTAGCGGGAGTCTACAATGAGCAGTTCTTC.

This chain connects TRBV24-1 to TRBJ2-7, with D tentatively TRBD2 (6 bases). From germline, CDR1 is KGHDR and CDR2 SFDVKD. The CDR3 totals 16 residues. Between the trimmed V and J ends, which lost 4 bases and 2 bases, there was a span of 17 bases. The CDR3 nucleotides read TGTGCCACCAGTGACACTGGTAGCGGAGCCCCCTACGAGCAGTACTTC. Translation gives CATSDTGSGAPYEQYF.

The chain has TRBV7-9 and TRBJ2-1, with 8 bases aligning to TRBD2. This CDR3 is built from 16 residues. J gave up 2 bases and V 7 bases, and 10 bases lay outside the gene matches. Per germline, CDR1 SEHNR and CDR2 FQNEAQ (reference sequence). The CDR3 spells CASTKDGRGTYNEQFF. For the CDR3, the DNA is TGTGCCAGCACCAAGGACGGGAGGGGGACCTACAATGAGCAGTTCTTC.

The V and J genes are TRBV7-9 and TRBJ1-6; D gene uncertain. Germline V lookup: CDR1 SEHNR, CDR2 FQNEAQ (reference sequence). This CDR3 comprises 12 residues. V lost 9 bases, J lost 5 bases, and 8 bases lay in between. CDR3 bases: TGTGCCAGTCGGAGAGATAATTCACCCCTCCACTTT. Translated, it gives CASRRDNSPLHF.

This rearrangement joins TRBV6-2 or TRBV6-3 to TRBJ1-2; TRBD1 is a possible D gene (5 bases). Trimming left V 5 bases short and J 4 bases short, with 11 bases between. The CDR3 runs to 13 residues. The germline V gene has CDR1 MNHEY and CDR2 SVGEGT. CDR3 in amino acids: CASSATGTYGYTF. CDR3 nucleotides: TGTGCCAGCAGTGCAACAGGTACCTATGGCTACACCTTC.

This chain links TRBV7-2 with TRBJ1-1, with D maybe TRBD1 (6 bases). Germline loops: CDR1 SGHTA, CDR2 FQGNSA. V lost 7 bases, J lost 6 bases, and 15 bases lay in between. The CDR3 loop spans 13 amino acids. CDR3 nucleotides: TGTGCCAGCACCTTCAAGGGGGGGGCTGAAGCTTTCTTT. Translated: CASTFKGGAEAFF.

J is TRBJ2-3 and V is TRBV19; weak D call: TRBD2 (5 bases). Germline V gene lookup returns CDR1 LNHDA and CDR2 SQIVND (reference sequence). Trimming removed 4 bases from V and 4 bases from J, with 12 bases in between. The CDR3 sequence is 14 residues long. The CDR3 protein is CASSKEVLADTQYF. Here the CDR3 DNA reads TGTGCCAGTAGTAAGGAGGTTCTTGCAGATACGCAGTATTTT.

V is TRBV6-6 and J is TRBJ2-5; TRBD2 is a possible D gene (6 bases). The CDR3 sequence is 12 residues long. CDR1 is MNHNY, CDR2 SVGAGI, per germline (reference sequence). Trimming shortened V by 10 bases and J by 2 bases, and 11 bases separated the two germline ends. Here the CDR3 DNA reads TGTGCCACCTCGGGACTGCAAGAGACCCAGTACTTC. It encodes CATSGLQETQYF.

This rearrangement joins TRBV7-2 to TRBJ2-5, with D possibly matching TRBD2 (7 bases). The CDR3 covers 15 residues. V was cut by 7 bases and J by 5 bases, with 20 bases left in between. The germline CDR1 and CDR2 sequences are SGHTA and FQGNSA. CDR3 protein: CASTKGGALGETQYF. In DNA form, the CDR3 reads TGTGCCAGCACAAAGGGGGGGGCATTAGGCGAGACCCAGTACTTC.

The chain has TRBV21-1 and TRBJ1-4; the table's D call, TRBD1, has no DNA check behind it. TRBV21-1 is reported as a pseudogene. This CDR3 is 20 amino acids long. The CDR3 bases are TGTGCCAGCAGCAAAGGGCAGTTTAGGGGACAGGGGCCAACTAATGAAAAACTGTTTTTT. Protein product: CASSKGQFRGQGPTNEKLFF.

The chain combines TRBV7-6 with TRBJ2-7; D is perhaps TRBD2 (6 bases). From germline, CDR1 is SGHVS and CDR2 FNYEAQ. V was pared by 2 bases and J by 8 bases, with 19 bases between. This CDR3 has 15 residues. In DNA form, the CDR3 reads TGTGCCAGCAGCTTATCAGGAGGGGCCGACACCAAGCAGTACTTC. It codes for CASSLSGGADTKQYF.

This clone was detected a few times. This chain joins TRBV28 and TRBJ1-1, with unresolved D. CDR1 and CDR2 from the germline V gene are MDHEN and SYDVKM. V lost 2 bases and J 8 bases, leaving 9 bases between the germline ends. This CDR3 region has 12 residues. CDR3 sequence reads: CASSLNDREAFF. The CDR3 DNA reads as TGTGCCAGCAGTTTAAATGATCGGGAAGCTTTCTTT.